The 2 T cell receptor beta chains presented below share a single source sample, sequenced in a study of shared clonotypes between healthy human individuals. Profiling relied on immunoSEQ multiplex PCR, and the TCRdb table lists in-frame clones only, not all of them. The sample contains over a million clones, about 75% of which appear only once. The sequencing sample was made of memory CD4+ T cells sorted from blood. Subset denoted: CD45RA-negative fraction. These receptors originate from a man between 18 and 29 years old in good health.

The V call is TRBV19, the J call TRBJ1-2; 8 bases map to TRBD1. CDR1 is LNHDA, CDR2 SQIVND, per germline (reference sequence). This CDR3 is built from 15 residues. The V segment lost 9 bases and the J segment 4 bases; nucleotides outside the gene matches: 13. CDR3 sequence reads: CASTPETGAGYGYTF. CDR3 DNA: TGTGCCAGCACCCCCGAGACAGGGGCCGGCTATGGCTACACCTTC.

This chain connects TRBV30 to TRBJ1-2; 7 bases match TRBD1. Germline V CDR1 and CDR2: GTSNPN, SVGIG (reference sequence). V was clipped by 3 bases and J by 0 bases; unmatched bases: 4. The CDR3 has 14 amino acids. The CDR3 loop is CAWSRDSTNYGYTF. As DNA, the CDR3 is TGTGCCTGGAGCCGGGACAGTACTAACTATGGCTACACCTTC.